The 24 T cell receptor beta chains below all came from one sample that was sequenced in a study of blood T cell repertoires in COVID-19. The method was immunoSEQ multiplex PCR; TCRdb's version includes in-frame clones alone and lacks a portion of them. Of about 160,000 clones detected, less than 90% appear once; the ten largest clones hold 3.5% to 4.5%. Sequencing was done on a sample of peripheral blood. The receptors originated from a woman aged 65 to 85 with acute or convalescent COVID-19.

The V and J genes are TRBV5-1 and TRBJ1-6; D is unresolved. This CDR3 has 18 residues. Germline assignment: CDR1 SGHRS and CDR2 YFSETQ. V dropped 0 bases and J dropped 4 bases, with 17 bases sitting between them. CDR3 residues: CASSLESADSSYNSPLHF. The CDR3 nucleotides read TGCGCCAGCAGCTTGGAGTCGGCCGACTCCTCGTATAATTCACCCCTCCACTTT.

Regarding this clone: An end of the junction does not agree with germline; a read error may underlie this. The J gene is TRBJ2-1, the V gene TRBV5-1; D possibly corresponds to TRBD2 (5 bases). Germline CDR1 reads SGHRS; CDR2 reads YFSETQ. CDR3 size: 13 residues. CDR3 residues: CASSLGDYDEQFF. The CDR3 DNA is TGCGCCAGCAGCTTGGGTGACTACGATGAGCAGTTCTTC.

J is TRBJ2-1 and V is TRBV7-9; 12 bases agree with TRBD2. V shed 6 bases and J 8 bases; nucleotides not matched to a gene: 11. This CDR3 is 16 amino acids long. Germline values: CDR1 SEHNR, CDR2 FQNEAQ (reference sequence). CDR3 sequence: CASRGERTSGIYEQFF. CDR3 nucleotides: TGTGCCAGCAGAGGAGAGCGGACTAGCGGGATCTATGAGCAGTTCTTC.

The chain carries TRBV5-1 and TRBJ2-1; 10 bases agree with TRBD1. Germline CDR1 and CDR2: SGHRS and YFSETQ. Trimming removed 1 base from V and 5 bases from J; junction bases left unmatched: 12. This CDR3 is built from 18 residues. The CDR3 spells CASSLYPLGTGVDNEQFF. CDR3 sequence (DNA): TGCGCCAGCAGCTTGTATCCTCTCGGGACAGGGGTCGACAATGAGCAGTTCTTC.

The count of this clone is one. The chain employs TRBV7-2 and TRBJ1-5; D remains unclear. The germline V gene encodes CDR1 SGHTA and CDR2 FQGNSA. The CDR3 spans 13 residues. V was shortened by 0 bases and J by 4 bases, with 4 bases between the two germline ends. The CDR3 protein is CASSLAPNQPQHF. The CDR3 DNA sequence: TGTGCCAGCAGCTTAGCCCCTAATCAGCCCCAGCATTTT.

The chain has TRBV19 and TRBJ1-5; 7 bases agree with TRBD1. Germline CDR1 is LNHDA and CDR2 is SQIVND (reference sequence). V shed 8 bases, J shed 9 bases, and the junction held 10 bases outside the gene matches. The CDR3 has 13 amino acids. CDR3 region: CASAGTAGGPQHF. The CDR3 DNA follows: TGTGCCAGTGCGGGGACAGCGGGAGGGCCCCAGCATTTT. The complete variable domain, with remaining parts taken from reference TRBV19 and TRBJ1-5, reads DGGITQSPKYLFRKEGQNVTLSCEQNLNHDAMYWYRQDPGQGLRLIYYSQIVNDFQKGDIAEGYSVSREKKESFPLTVTSAQKNPTAFYLCASAGTAGGPQHFGDGTRLSIL.

The DNA of the CDR3 is TGTGCCAGCAGTGTCGCGGGTCGGACTAGCACAGATACGCAGTATTTT. It specifies CASSVAGRTSTDTQYF. V usage is TRBV28 and J usage is TRBJ2-3; maybe TRBD2 (5 bases). Germline V gene lookup returns CDR1 MDHEN and CDR2 SYDVKM. Trimming took off 5 bases at V and 0 bases at J, with 15 bases between the two ends. CDR3 length equals 16 residues.

The chain couples TRBV4-1 to TRBJ2-1; 8 nucleotides line up with TRBD2. J lost 10 bases, V lost 1 base, and 9 bases had no gene match. The CDR3 has 15 residues. Germline loops: CDR1 MGHRA, CDR2 YSYEKL. CDR3 in DNA: TGCGCCAGCAGCCAAGCTTTGGCGGAGCGGGGGGAGCAGTTCTTC. It codes for CASSQALAERGEQFF.

The chain has TRBV30 and TRBJ2-7; TRBD1 agrees at 7 bases. The length of the CDR3 is 13 residues. Trimming cost V 3 bases and J 0 bases; bases outside gene matches: 2. Germline V lookup: CDR1 GTSNPN, CDR2 SVGIG (reference sequence). CDR3 sequence reads: CAWRDRSSYEQYF. The CDR3 coding sequence is TGTGCCTGGAGGGACAGGAGCTCCTACGAGCAGTACTTC.

This clone appeared a few times. The V and J genes are TRBV20-1 and TRBJ1-3, with D uncertain. V was clipped by 3 bases and J by 2 bases, with 14 bases between them. This CDR3 spans 15 amino acids. Germline CDR1 DFQATT, CDR2 SNEGSKA (reference sequence). The CDR3 DNA reads TGCAGTGCTAGTCACCGCAGACATGCTGGAAACACCATATATTTT. Its translation: CSASHRRHAGNTIYF.

The V call is TRBV29-1, the J call TRBJ1-5, with TRBD1 matching over 8 bases. The CDR3 contains 14 residues. Germline lookup yields CDR1 SQVTM and CDR2 ANQGSEA. Losses at the gene ends were 8 bases for V and 5 bases for J; bases not matched to a gene: 11. DNA for the CDR3: TGCAGCACATACCGGGACAGGCGGGATCAGCCCCAGCATTTT. Translating gives CSTYRDRRDQPQHF.

This chain joins TRBV7-9 and TRBJ2-5; D may be TRBD2 (5 bases). Trimming cost V 5 bases and J 5 bases, with 12 bases left between them. CDR1 is SEHNR, CDR2 FQNEAQ, per germline (reference sequence). The length of the CDR3 is 13 residues. The CDR3 is CASSQTSVETQYF. CDR3 DNA sequence: TGTGCCAGCAGCCAAACTAGTGTTGAGACCCAGTACTTC.

This clone was recorded once. The genes are TRBV27 and TRBJ1-1; D call uncertain. This CDR3 comprises 15 residues. CDR1 MNHEY and CDR2 SMNVEV come from the germline V gene (reference sequence). V was cut by 2 bases and J by 4 bases, with 14 bases left in between. In nucleotides, the CDR3 is TGTGCCAGCAGTTTAAGTGAGGGAGTGAGCACTGAAGCTTTCTTT. Residues: CASSLSEGVSTEAFF.

This clone has more than one count but fewer than ten. The genes are TRBV10-1 and TRBJ1-1; TRBD1 is a possible D gene (6 bases). The CDR3 consists of 12 residues. Germline V lookup: CDR1 WNHNN, CDR2 SYGVQD (reference sequence). V was pared by 4 bases and J by 4 bases, with 7 bases between. CDR3 sequence reads: CASSGDTTEAFF. In DNA, the CDR3 is TGCGCCAGCAGTGGGGACACCACTGAAGCTTTCTTT.

The sample holds one count of this clone. The chain carries TRBV28 and TRBJ1-5; 9 nucleotides agree with TRBD1. Per the germline V gene, CDR1 is MDHEN and CDR2 is SYDVKM. V was clipped by 3 bases and J by 4 bases; unmatched bases: 1. The CDR3 runs to 14 residues. The CDR3 nucleotides read TGTGCCAGCAGTTTCGGGACAGGGAATCAGCCCCAGCATTTT. Translated: CASSFGTGNQPQHF.

This rearrangement joins TRBV5-1 to TRBJ1-1, with TRBD1 identical over 9 bases. The CDR3 sequence is 14 residues long. V shed 4 bases and J 4 bases; nucleotides not matched to a gene: 5. Germline V gene data show CDR1 as SGHRS and CDR2 as YFSETQ. This CDR3 reads CASSMDRGGTEAFF. The CDR3, as DNA: TGCGCCAGCAGCATGGACAGGGGCGGCACTGAAGCTTTCTTT.

This rearrangement joins TRBV7-9 to TRBJ2-2; D remains unclear. V gave up 5 bases and J gave up 4 bases, with 5 bases separating them. The CDR3 covers 12 residues. Germline lookup yields CDR1 SEHNR and CDR2 FQNEAQ (reference sequence). The CDR3 sequence: CASSPGTGELFF. In DNA form, the CDR3 reads TGTGCCAGCAGCCCCGGCACCGGGGAGCTGTTTTTT.

This clone is a singleton in its sample. The chain couples TRBV2 to TRBJ1-4; D gene ambiguous. The CDR3 has 15 residues. Germline V gene data show CDR1 as SNHLY and CDR2 as FYNNEI. V dropped 4 bases and J dropped 7 bases, with 16 bases sitting between them. The CDR3 DNA is TGTGCCAGCAGTGTTCAACAGAGGGTTGGTGAAAAACTGTTTTTT. This codes for CASSVQQRVGEKLFF.

The chain recombines TRBV16 with TRBJ2-2; a possible D gene is TRBD1 (6 bases). The CDR3 is 15 amino acids. The germline V gene has CDR1 KGHSY and CDR2 FQNENV. V lost 2 bases and J lost 3, with 10 bases in between. For the CDR3, the DNA is TGTGCCAGCAGCCAACAACAGGGTTACACCGGGGAGCTGTTTTTT. Translating gives CASSQQQGYTGELFF. Full variable domain (remainder filled in from reference TRBV16 and TRBJ2-2): GEEVAQTPKHLVRGEGQKAKLYCAPIKGHSYVFWYQQVLKNEFKFLISFQNENVFDETGMPKERFSAKCLPNSPCSLEIQATKLEDSAVYFCASSQQQGYTGELFFGEGSRLTVL.

The rearrangement joins TRBV7-2 to TRBJ1-6; no definite D call. This CDR3 region has 11 residues. Germline lookup yields CDR1 SGHTA and CDR2 FQGNSA. V was trimmed by 2 bases and J by 10 bases, leaving 3 bases between them. This CDR3 reads CASSLSSPLHF. The CDR3 nucleotides read TGTGCCAGCAGCTTAAGCTCACCCCTCCACTTT.

This chain links TRBV10-3 with TRBJ1-1; 8 bases match TRBD1. The V segment lost 6 bases and the J segment 2 bases; nucleotides outside the gene matches: 5. This CDR3 has 14 residues. Germline lookup yields CDR1 ENHRY and CDR2 SYGVKD. In nucleotides, the CDR3 is TGTGCCATCAGGAAACAGGGGGTCAACACTGAAGCTTTCTTT. It is translated as CAIRKQGVNTEAFF.

This chain joins TRBV7-2 and TRBJ1-2, with TRBD1 matching over 8 bases. The ends lost 5 bases at V and 5 bases at J; junction bases unmatched: 7. The CDR3 has 14 amino acids. The germline gives CDR1 SGHTA, CDR2 FQGNSA. CDR3 sequence: CASSPTTGGYGYTF. The CDR3 coding sequence is TGTGCCAGCAGCCCCACTACAGGGGGATATGGCTACACCTTC. The full variable domain, rest sourced from reference TRBV7-2 and TRBJ1-2, is GAGVSQSPSNKVTEKGKDVELRCDPISGHTALYWYRQSLGQGLEFLIYFQGNSAPDKSGLPSDRFSAERTGGSVSTLTIQRTQQEDSAVYLCASSPTTGGYGYTFGSGTRLTVV.

The chain has TRBV7-9 and TRBJ1-1, with a possible D match to TRBD1 (6 bases). V lost 4 bases and J 11 bases, leaving 14 bases between the germline ends. The CDR3 has 12 residues. Germline lookup yields CDR1 SEHNR and CDR2 FQNEAQ (reference sequence). Here the CDR3 reads CASSYADRSAFF. In DNA form, the CDR3 reads TGTGCCAGCAGCTACGCGGACAGAAGCGCTTTCTTT.

The chain joins TRBV24-1 to TRBJ2-1; 7 positions agree with TRBD1. The CDR3 is made up of 19 amino acids. J lost 5 bases, V lost 1 base, and 16 bases had no gene match. The germline CDR1 and CDR2 sequences are KGHDR and SFDVKD. The CDR3 coding sequence is TGTGCCACCAGTGATTTCCCCTCCTCCGGGACAGAGCGACACAATGAGCAGTTCTTC. Amino acid sequence: CATSDFPSSGTERHNEQFF.